One sample yielded the 24 T cell receptor beta chains listed below, sequenced in a study of blood T cell repertoires in COVID-19 (dated by TCRdb to the early 2020s). Libraries were constructed by the immunoSEQ multiplex PCR assay. Not all clones reach the TCRdb copy of this immuneACCESS table, which keeps in-frame sequences only. Checked studies attribute under half of the gap to unresolved V genes and leave the rest unexplained. This sample lists roughly 300,000 clones; over 70% were detected once. The ten largest account for about 1.2% of the sample. Sequenced sample: peripheral blood. The receptor set was obtained from a woman aged 50 to 65 with acute or convalescent COVID-19.

V and J are TRBV5-1 and TRBJ2-7, with TRBD1 matching 8 bases. This CDR3 region has 15 residues. In germline, CDR1 is SGHRS, CDR2 YFSETQ. Germline trimming cut 4 bases from V and 3 bases from J; bases unmatched to any gene: 9. The CDR3 DNA sequence: TGCGCCAGCAGCCAGAGACAGGGGAGAAACTACGAGCAGTACTTC. Its protein product is CASSQRQGRNYEQYF.

This clone has more than one count but fewer than ten. The CDR3 sequence is CASSLRGDEKLFF. The CDR3, as DNA: TGTGCCAGCAGCTTGCGGGGGGATGAAAAACTGTTTTTT. This chain uses TRBV7-2 with TRBJ1-4; possibly TRBD1 for D (5 bases). Trimming shortened V by 3 bases and J by 6 bases, and 8 bases separated the two germline ends. Per germline, CDR1 SGHTA and CDR2 FQGNSA. The CDR3 runs to 13 residues.

The J gene is TRBJ1-1, the V gene TRBV11-2; 10 nucleotides line up with TRBD1. The CDR3 length is 14 residues. V was pared by 4 bases and J by 9 bases, with 8 bases of the junction left unmatched. The germline V gene encodes CDR1 SGHAT and CDR2 FQNNGV. CDR3 protein: CASSWETGGRKAFF. Written as DNA, the CDR3 is TGTGCCAGCAGCTGGGAGACAGGGGGCAGGAAAGCTTTCTTT.

The genes are TRBV29-1 and TRBJ2-5; weak D call: TRBD2 (5 bases). The germline V gene encodes CDR1 SQVTM and CDR2 ANQGSEA. The CDR3 contains 13 residues. V lost 1 base and J lost 4, with 10 bases in between. The CDR3 protein is CSVEGWSGETQYF. CDR3 bases: TGCAGCGTTGAAGGTTGGAGCGGAGAGACCCAGTACTTC.

The chain employs TRBV25-1 and TRBJ2-1; possibly TRBD1 for D (5 bases). V lost 3 bases, J lost 3 bases, and 9 bases lay in between. Germline V gives CDR1 MGHDK, CDR2 SYGVNS. This CDR3 contains 14 residues. The CDR3 region is CASSDVQVYNEQFF. The CDR3 DNA follows: TGTGCCAGCAGTGATGTACAGGTCTACAATGAGCAGTTCTTC.

The genes are TRBV29-1 and TRBJ2-1; the D gene is possibly TRBD1 (5 bases). V was pared by 8 bases and J by 4 bases, with 12 bases between. The CDR3 covers 12 residues. Germline values: CDR1 SQVTM, CDR2 ANQGSEA. Here the CDR3 DNA reads TGCAGCTTGACGCAGGGTTACAATGAGCAGTTCTTC. This encodes CSLTQGYNEQFF.

V is TRBV4-1 and J is TRBJ1-6; a weak D match, TRBD1 (6 bases). Trimming pared 0 bases from V and 0 bases from J, leaving 12 bases between. The germline CDR1 and CDR2 sequences are MGHRA and YSYEKL. The CDR3 is 18 residues long. DNA for the CDR3: TGCGCCAGCAGCCAAGATAAGCAGGGGACCTCCTATAATTCACCCCTCCACTTT. Protein product: CASSQDKQGTSYNSPLHF.

V gene TRBV7-2 combines with J gene TRBJ1-5; the match to TRBD1 covers 7 bases. CDR1 is SGHTA, CDR2 FQGNSA, per germline. The CDR3 totals 15 residues. J was trimmed by 2 bases and V by 5 bases; bases with no gene match: 6. The CDR3 spells CASSTNGQGNQPQHF. The CDR3 DNA reads as TGTGCCAGCAGCACGAACGGACAGGGCAATCAGCCCCAGCATTTT.

The J gene is TRBJ1-1, the V gene TRBV5-1; no clear D. The V end lost 2 bases, the J end lost 3 bases, and 11 bases lay between the germline ends. This CDR3 region has 14 residues. Germline CDR1 is SGHRS and CDR2 is YFSETQ. The CDR3 spells CASSFAGRDTEAFF. CDR3 DNA: TGCGCCAGCAGCTTCGCCGGGAGGGACACTGAAGCTTTCTTT.

V gene TRBV6-1 combines with J gene TRBJ1-1; possible D gene TRBD1, 5 bases. This CDR3 comprises 13 residues. Germline CDR1 and CDR2: MNHNS and SASEGT. Trimming took 0 bases from V and 5 from J, leaving 7 bases between them. CDR3 residues: CASSEARGTEAFF. The DNA of the CDR3 is TGTGCCAGCAGTGAAGCGCGGGGGACTGAAGCTTTCTTT.

The chain employs TRBV28 and TRBJ1-2; D call uncertain. The CDR3 has 15 residues. V dropped 6 bases and J dropped 4 bases, with 18 bases sitting between them. The germline CDR1 and CDR2 sequences are MDHEN and SYDVKM. CDR3 sequence: CASSSPYGGSYGYTF. In DNA, the CDR3 is TGTGCCAGCAGCTCCCCTTATGGCGGAAGCTATGGCTACACCTTC.

V is TRBV13 and J is TRBJ2-1; D perhaps matches TRBD2 (6 bases). Germline CDR1 and CDR2: PRHDT and FYEKMQ (reference sequence). The CDR3 has 14 residues. V dropped 5 bases and J dropped 6 bases, with 14 bases sitting between them. In DNA, the CDR3 is TGTGCCAGCAGCAGGGGACTCCGCTCCAATGAGCAGTTCTTC. Translation: CASSRGLRSNEQFF.

This sequence joins TRBV7-6 and TRBJ2-7; TRBD1 aligns across 10 bases. This CDR3 contains 14 residues. Germline CDR1 reads SGHVS; CDR2 reads FNYEAQ. V shed 5 bases, J shed 7 bases, and the junction held 8 bases outside the gene matches. In nucleotides, the CDR3 is TGTGCCAGCAGCCAAGGACAGGGGGACTGGGAGCAGTACGTC. Its translation: CASSQGQGDWEQYV.

The gene calls are TRBV7-2 and TRBJ1-5; D not certain. Trimming pared 4 bases from V and 2 bases from J, leaving 6 bases between. The CDR3 length is 13 residues. Germline loops: CDR1 SGHTA, CDR2 FQGNSA. The CDR3 protein is CASSSRGNQPQHF. The DNA of the CDR3 is TGTGCCAGCAGCTCGCGGGGCAATCAGCCCCAGCATTTT. The full variable domain, completed using reference TRBV7-2 and TRBJ1-5, is GAGVSQSPSNKVTEKGKDVELRCDPISGHTALYWYRQSLGQGLEFLIYFQGNSAPDKSGLPSDRFSAERTGGSVSTLTIQRTQQEDSAVYLCASSSRGNQPQHFGDGTRLSIL.

The J gene is TRBJ1-5, the V gene TRBV15, with D uncertain. Germline-derived CDR1 and CDR2 are LNHNV and YYDKDF (reference sequence). The CDR3 runs 15 residues. The V and J ends lost 1 base and 7 bases respectively, with 14 bases between them. The CDR3 DNA reads TGTGCCACCAGCAGAGGATCCTCGGGAGACCAGCCCCAGCATTTT. It is translated as CATSRGSSGDQPQHF.

This clone occurred once. The rearrangement links TRBV9 to TRBJ1-1; possibly TRBD1 for D (5 bases). This CDR3 is 14 amino acids long. The ends were cut back, 4 bases at V and 2 bases at J, with 12 bases in the middle. Germline CDR1 is SGDLS and CDR2 is YYNGEE. CDR3 residues: CASSPRDFNTEAFF. CDR3 DNA sequence: TGTGCCAGCAGCCCTCGGGACTTTAACACTGAAGCTTTCTTT. Full variable domain (rest looked up from reference TRBV9 and TRBJ1-1): DSGVTQTPKHLITATGQRVTLRCSPRSGDLSVYWYQQSLDQGLQFLIQYYNGEERAKGNILERFSAQQFPDLHSELNLSSLELGDSALYFCASSPRDFNTEAFFGQGTRLTVV.

This chain uses TRBV7-9 with TRBJ1-1; 10 nucleotides align to TRBD1. Unmatched junction bases numbered 11, after V lost 4 bases and J lost 3 bases. Germline lookup yields CDR1 SEHNR and CDR2 FQNEAQ (reference sequence). The CDR3 sequence is 17 residues long. This CDR3 reads CASSSGQGGPGYTEAFF. The CDR3 coding sequence is TGTGCCAGCAGCTCCGGACAGGGGGGGCCGGGGTACACTGAAGCTTTCTTT.

The rearrangement links TRBV7-6 to TRBJ2-5; the match to TRBD2 covers 7 bases. V lost 2 bases and J lost 2; bases outside the gene matches: 5. Germline CDR1 reads SGHVS; CDR2 reads FNYEAQ. The CDR3 covers 15 residues. DNA for the CDR3: TGTGCCAGCAGCTTATACGGAGCGGGACAAGAGACCCAGTACTTC. It yields the protein CASSLYGAGQETQYF.

The V gene is TRBV7-2, the J gene TRBJ1-2; no clear D gene. CDR1 and CDR2 from the germline V gene are SGHTA and FQGNSA. V lost 1 base and J lost 5, with 14 bases in between. The CDR3 is made up of 15 amino acids. CDR3 residues: CASSLVPRVGYGYTF. CDR3 bases: TGTGCCAGCAGCTTAGTGCCCCGGGTCGGGTATGGCTACACCTTC.

The V gene is TRBV6-5, the J gene TRBJ1-2, with 9 bases lining up with TRBD1. The CDR3 totals 14 residues. The J segment lost 7 bases and the V segment lost 4 bases, leaving 7 bases of the junction unmatched. From germline, CDR1 is MNHEY and CDR2 SVGAGI. In DNA, the CDR3 is TGTGCCAGCAGTTCGGCGACAGGGGGTCTTGGCTACACCTTC. Translating it yields CASSSATGGLGYTF.

This chain uses TRBV18 with TRBJ1-1; 7 nucleotides match TRBD1. The germline V gene has CDR1 KGHSH and CDR2 LQKENI. V lost 1 base, J lost 0 bases, and 8 bases stayed unmatched. The CDR3 covers 17 residues. The CDR3 reads CASSPRRQGMLNTEAFF. In DNA, the CDR3 is TGTGCCAGCTCACCACGGAGACAGGGAATGCTGAACACTGAAGCTTTCTTT.

The chain joins TRBV3-1 (or the pseudogene TRBV3-2) to TRBJ1-6; D is unclear. V lost 4 bases and J 3 bases, leaving 10 bases between the germline ends. In germline, CDR1 is LGHDT, CDR2 YNNKEL (reference sequence). CDR3 length: 15 residues. CDR3 DNA: TGTGCCAGCAGCCCGTATGACATCTATAATTCACCCCTCCACTTT. It yields the protein CASSPYDIYNSPLHF.

This clone was counted a single time. The chain joins TRBV3-1 (or the pseudogene TRBV3-2) to TRBJ2-7, with 13 bases aligning to TRBD2. The length of the CDR3 is 15 residues. CDR1 LGHDT and CDR2 YNNKEL come from the germline V gene (reference sequence). Germline trimming cut 4 bases from V and 4 bases from J; bases unmatched to any gene: 4. The CDR3 protein is CASSRRTSGSYEQYF. The CDR3 nucleotides are TGTGCCAGCAGCCGACGGACTAGCGGGAGTTACGAGCAGTACTTC.

This sequence joins TRBV19 and TRBJ2-5, with 8 bases identical to TRBD1. The CDR3 is made up of 17 amino acids. J lost 1 base, V lost 7 bases, and 14 bases had no gene match. Germline assignment: CDR1 LNHDA and CDR2 SQIVND (reference sequence). The CDR3 DNA reads TGTGCCAGTAACCCGAGAGGACAGGGTCCTATCCAAGAGACCCAGTACTTC. Amino acid sequence: CASNPRGQGPIQETQYF.